The 25 T cell receptor beta chains in this list originate from one sample, sequenced in a study of cytomegalovirus exposure and HLA in healthy donors. Primers: 60 Vbeta forward and 13 Jbeta reverse. Some clones are missing from TCRdb's copy, which holds only in-frame ones; the method was immunoSEQ multiplex PCR. The table includes about 94,000 clones, 65% to 80% detected once. The specimen sequenced was PBMCs. The receptors stem from a man between 40 and 49 years old in good health and CMV-seropositive.

The CDR3 loop reads CASSALSGQGTQYF. The CDR3 DNA follows: TGTGCCAGCAGCGCCTTATCCGGGCAGGGGACCCAGTACTTC. The chain uses TRBV13 and TRBJ2-5, with D maybe TRBD1 (5 bases). The germline V gene encodes CDR1 PRHDT and CDR2 FYEKMQ (reference sequence). The CDR3 runs to 14 residues. V lost 5 bases, J lost 7 bases, and 17 bases lay in between. Together with reference TRBV13 and TRBJ2-5, the CDR3 gives the full variable domain: AAGVIQSPRHLIKEKRETATLKCYPIPRHDTVYWYQQGPGQDPQFLISFYEKMQSDKGSIPDRFSAQQFSDYHSELNMSSLELGDSALYFCASSALSGQGTQYFGPGTRLLVL.

The J gene is TRBJ1-6, the V gene TRBV7-3, with no clear D. The CDR3 consists of 14 residues. CDR1 is SGHTA, CDR2 FQGTGA, per germline. The germline V and J ends were trimmed by 1 base and 7 bases, with 8 bases remaining between them. The chain's CDR3 is CASSLRGRNSPLHF. The CDR3 DNA sequence: TGTGCCAGCAGCTTAAGAGGCAGAAATTCACCCCTCCACTTT.

The CDR3 reads CASSLYPVTYEQYF. DNA for the CDR3: TGTGCCAGCAGTTTATATCCTGTTACCTACGAGCAGTACTTC. The V gene is TRBV28, the J gene TRBJ2-7; no firm D call. Germline values: CDR1 MDHEN, CDR2 SYDVKM. Deletions cut 1 base from V and 2 bases from J, with 9 bases between. The length of the CDR3 is 14 residues. Full variable domain (missing parts from reference TRBV28 and TRBJ2-7): DVKVTQSSRYLVKRTGEKVFLECVQDMDHENMFWYRQDPGLGLRLIYFSYDVKMKEKGDIPEGYSVSREKKERFSLILESASTNQTSMYLCASSLYPVTYEQYFGPGTRLTVT.

V and J are TRBV4-1 and TRBJ2-2; no clear D. CDR3 length equals 13 residues. Trimming took off 2 bases at V and 3 bases at J, with 4 bases between the two ends. In germline, CDR1 is MGHRA, CDR2 YSYEKL. The CDR3 nucleotides read TGCGCCAGCAGCCAAACTTACACCGGGGAGCTGTTTTTT. This codes for CASSQTYTGELFF.

The chain carries TRBV7-8 and TRBJ2-5, with 14 bases that match TRBD2. CDR1 is SGHVS, CDR2 FQNEAQ, per germline. Trimming took 3 bases from V and 5 from J; bases not matched to a gene: 5. The CDR3 covers 16 residues. CDR3 in amino acids: CASSLTSGGALETQYF. CDR3 sequence (DNA): TGTGCCAGCAGCTTGACTAGCGGGGGGGCGTTGGAGACCCAGTACTTC.

The chain couples TRBV9 to TRBJ2-1; TRBD2 aligns across 8 bases. This CDR3 is built from 15 residues. J was trimmed by 5 bases and V by 3 bases; bases with no gene match: 7. CDR1 is SGDLS, CDR2 YYNGEE, per germline. CDR3 region: CASSAEAGVDNEQFF. The DNA of the CDR3 is TGTGCCAGCAGCGCCGAAGCGGGAGTCGACAATGAGCAGTTCTTC.

The genes are TRBV7-9 and TRBJ2-1, with unresolved D. V lost 5 bases and J lost 8, with 19 bases in between. Germline CDR1 reads SEHNR; CDR2 reads FQNEAQ (reference sequence). CDR3 length equals 15 residues. As DNA, the CDR3 is TGTGCCAGCAGCCCACGAAGAATAAGCATTGATGAGCAGTTCTTC. Amino acids: CASSPRRISIDEQFF.

The J gene is TRBJ2-1, the V gene TRBV7-9; TRBD2 matches at 7 bases. Germline V CDR1 and CDR2: SEHNR, FQNEAQ (reference sequence). The V segment lost 6 bases and the J segment 2 bases; nucleotides outside the gene matches: 19. CDR3 size: 19 residues. The CDR3 sequence is CASRSGPMTRRGTYNEQFF. The CDR3 nucleotides read TGTGCCAGCAGATCTGGGCCAATGACTAGGCGGGGGACCTACAATGAGCAGTTCTTC.

This clone was counted a single time. V and J are TRBV7-9 and TRBJ1-1, with D possibly being TRBD1 (6 bases). This CDR3 is built from 14 residues. Trimming shortened V by 1 base and J by 3 bases, and 9 bases separated the two germline ends. From germline, CDR1 is SEHNR and CDR2 FQNEAQ (reference sequence). Written as DNA, the CDR3 is TGTGCCAGCAGCTTAGTAGGGGGTGACACTGAAGCTTTCTTT. Translating gives CASSLVGGDTEAFF.

This chain uses TRBV7-3 with TRBJ2-5; 9 bases are shared with TRBD2. CDR1 and CDR2 from the germline V gene are SGHTA and FQGTGA. The junction had 6 bases not matched to a gene; V was cut back by 2 bases and J by 5 bases. This CDR3 is built from 15 residues. The CDR3 spells CASSLGASGEETQYF. In DNA, the CDR3 is TGTGCCAGCAGCTTAGGGGCTAGCGGGGAGGAGACCCAGTACTTC. Full variable domain (outside the CDR3, taken from reference TRBV7-3 and TRBJ2-5): GAGVSQTPSNKVTEKGKYVELRCDPISGHTALYWYRQSLGQGPEFLIYFQGTGAADDSGLPNDRFFAVRPEGSVSTLKIQRTERGDSAVYLCASSLGASGEETQYFGPGTRLLVL.

In DNA, the CDR3 is TGTGCCAGTAGTATGTCAGGTTACTCTGGGGCCAACGTCCTGACTTTC. It translates to CASSMSGYSGANVLTF. The chain employs TRBV19 and TRBJ2-6, with D uncertain. Germline V gives CDR1 LNHDA, CDR2 SQIVND (reference sequence). The length of the CDR3 is 16 residues. With 3 bases removed from V and 0 bases from J, the gap between germline ends came to 9 bases.

The chain recombines TRBV5-6 with TRBJ2-7, with 9 bases fitting TRBD1. Germline assignment: CDR1 SGHDT and CDR2 YYEEEE. The J segment lost 1 base and the V segment lost 4 bases, leaving 3 bases of the junction unmatched. The CDR3 extends over 14 amino acids. The CDR3 nucleotides read TGTGCCAGCAGCCCCGGGACAGGGTCCTACGAGCAGTACTTC. Translation gives CASSPGTGSYEQYF.

The table lists this clone with a count of one. The chain combines TRBV4-2 with TRBJ2-2; 9 bases map to TRBD2. V was clipped by 3 bases and J by 4 bases; unmatched bases: 18. The germline V gene has CDR1 LGHNA and CDR2 YNFKEQ. There are 20 residues in the CDR3. CDR3 amino acids: CASSHYVASGDPRSTGELFF. DNA of the CDR3: TGTGCCAGCAGCCATTACGTGGCTAGCGGGGACCCCCGGAGCACCGGGGAGCTGTTTTTT.

The rearrangement joins TRBV5-1 to TRBJ2-1; TRBD2 matches 12 bases. V lost 6 bases to trimming and J lost 5 bases; unmatched junction nucleotides: 6. Germline assignment: CDR1 SGHRS and CDR2 YFSETQ. The CDR3 contains 15 residues. CDR3 in amino acids: CASTERLAGDNEQFF. DNA of the CDR3: TGCGCCAGCACAGAGCGACTAGCGGGGGACAATGAGCAGTTCTTC.

This clone was recorded many times. The chain recombines TRBV5-6 with TRBJ1-1, with D unclear. In germline, CDR1 is SGHDT, CDR2 YYEEEE. This CDR3 spans 15 amino acids. V was shortened by 0 bases and J by 0 bases, with 9 bases between the two germline ends. CDR3 amino acids: CASSLARDLNTEAFF. CDR3 nucleotides: TGTGCCAGCAGCTTGGCACGGGATCTGAACACTGAAGCTTTCTTT.

Concerning this clone itself: One end of the junction varies from germline; a read error may be responsible. V usage is TRBV7-9 and J usage is TRBJ2-1; 9 bases are shared with TRBD2. Germline assignment: CDR1 SEHNR and CDR2 FQNEAQ (reference sequence). The length of the CDR3 is 16 residues. In nucleotides, the CDR3 is TGTTCCAGCAGCTTAGGAGGTGGACTAGCGACCAATGAGCAGTTCTTC. It translates to CSSSLGGGLATNEQFF.

The chain has TRBV5-4 and TRBJ2-3; D is perhaps TRBD2 (6 bases). Trimming pared 4 bases from V and 6 bases from J, leaving 15 bases between. The CDR3 is 14 amino acids. The germline CDR1 and CDR2 sequences are SGHNT and YYREEE (reference sequence). The CDR3 coding sequence is TGTGCCAGCAGCCAGGCCGGGACTTCGGATACGCAGTATTTT. Protein: CASSQAGTSDTQYF.

CDR3 protein: CASSYREGQPQHF. CDR3 bases: TGTGCCAGCAGCTACAGGGAAGGCCAGCCCCAGCATTTT. The gene calls are TRBV7-9 and TRBJ1-5; perhaps TRBD1 as D (6 bases). The germline V and J ends were trimmed by 4 bases and 7 bases, with 11 bases remaining between them. In germline, CDR1 is SEHNR, CDR2 FQNEAQ (reference sequence). CDR3 length: 13 amino acids. The variable domain in full, completed from reference TRBV7-9 and TRBJ1-5, reads DTGVSQNPRHKITKRGQNVTFRCDPISEHNRLYWYRQTLGQGPEFLTYFQNEAQLEKSRLLSDRFSAERPKGSFSTLEIQRTEQGDSAMYLCASSYREGQPQHFGDGTRLSIL.

The V and J genes are TRBV5-4 and TRBJ2-3; 8 nucleotides match TRBD2. J gave up 2 bases and V 9 bases, and 14 bases lay outside the gene matches. This CDR3 comprises 16 residues. The germline V gene encodes CDR1 SGHNT and CDR2 YYREEE (reference sequence). In DNA form, the CDR3 reads TGTGCCACCACGCTATCCGGAGCGGGGGCCACAGATACGCAGTATTTT. It encodes CATTLSGAGATDTQYF.

This chain links TRBV10-3 with TRBJ2-5, with 7 bases aligning to TRBD2. V was pared by 3 bases and J by 2 bases, with 6 bases of the junction left unmatched. The germline V gene has CDR1 ENHRY and CDR2 SYGVKD. The CDR3 is made up of 15 amino acids. The DNA for the CDR3 is TGTGCCATCAGTGATTCTAGACTAGCTCAAGAGACCCAGTACTTC. This sequence encodes CAISDSRLAQETQYF.

The chain combines TRBV7-2 with TRBJ2-2, with TRBD2 matching over 7 bases. CDR1 and CDR2 from the germline V gene are SGHTA and FQGNSA. The V and J ends lost 5 bases and 7 bases, in that order; junction bases with no gene match: 4. The CDR3 length is 13 residues. The CDR3 DNA sequence: TGTGCCAGCAGCCCCCGGGGGGACGGGGAGCTGTTTTTT. Its translation is CASSPRGDGELFF.

The rearrangement links TRBV29-1 to TRBJ2-7, with 8 positions matching TRBD2. After removal of 0 bases from V and 1 base from J, the junction contained 5 bases not matched to a gene. This CDR3 comprises 15 residues. Per germline, CDR1 SQVTM and CDR2 ANQGSEA. CDR3 protein: CSVEDPLAGSYEQYF. The CDR3 DNA follows: TGCAGCGTTGAAGACCCGTTAGCGGGATCCTACGAGCAGTACTTC.

The V gene is TRBV4-2, the J gene TRBJ2-2, with D possibly being TRBD1 (5 bases). Germline CDR1 reads LGHNA; CDR2 reads YNFKEQ. V shed 2 bases and J shed 1 base, with 8 bases lying between them. The CDR3 runs 15 residues. CDR3 bases: TGTGCCAGCAGCCAATACAGGCGGAACACCGGGGAGCTGTTTTTT. Its protein product is CASSQYRRNTGELFF.

A single count supports this clone. The CDR3 is CSVQQSSGNTIYF. CDR3 DNA: TGCAGCGTACAACAGAGCTCTGGAAACACCATATATTTT. V and J are TRBV29-1 and TRBJ1-3; D is unresolved. CDR1 SQVTM and CDR2 ANQGSEA come from the germline V gene. V was trimmed by 6 bases and J by 0 bases, leaving 9 bases between them. The CDR3 spans 13 residues. The full variable domain, with the rest looked up from reference TRBV29-1 and TRBJ1-3, is SAVISQKPSRDICQRGTSLTIQCQVDSQVTMMFWYRQQPGQSLTLIATANQGSEATYESGFVIDKFPISRPNLTFSTLTVSNMSPEDSSIYLCSVQQSSGNTIYFGEGSWLTVV.

The chain carries TRBV4-3 and TRBJ2-7; 11 bases match TRBD2. Germline V gene lookup returns CDR1 LGHNA and CDR2 YSLEER. Trimming took 3 bases from V and 0 from J; bases not matched to a gene: 7. This CDR3 has 17 residues. The CDR3 is CASSQRLAGGASYEQYF. CDR3 bases: TGCGCCAGCAGCCAGCGGCTAGCGGGAGGCGCCTCCTACGAGCAGTACTTC.